These T cell receptor beta chains were read from a single sample in a study of T cell repertoires in cytomegalovirus infection. TCRdb passed the reads through MiXCR, listing each CDR3 protein once. Among about 740,000 distinct CDR3 sequences listed, 35% to 40% were seen once. Sequencing was performed on PBMCs. All receptors derive from a human donor in good health (CMV status not recorded). Some clones in this sample may be carry-over from other donors' samples. The CDR3 runs from the conserved cysteine through the conserved F or W. Each record gives: V gene, clone size, J gene, D gene, CDR3 DNA, CDR3 protein. The D gene is left open where the match is weak. Size is omitted from some rows. Given values are once, few, many or a class for expanded clones.

v_call: TRBV29-1; clone_size: -; j_call: TRBJ1-1; d_call: -; cdr3_nt: TGCAGCGTTGGTCGTCAGAAAGGGTTAATGGACACTGAAGCTTTCTTT; cdr3_aa: CSVGRQKGLMDTEAFF
v_call: TRBV30; clone_size: few; j_call: TRBJ1-4; d_call: -; cdr3_nt: TGTGCCTGGAGTGTCTTCGGGGCGGATGAAAAACTGTTTTTT; cdr3_aa: CAWSVFGADEKLFF
v_call: TRBV19; clone_size: once; j_call: TRBJ2-6; d_call: -; cdr3_nt: TGTGCCAGCTCCGAGAACCGCTATGGGGCCAACGTCCTGACTTTC; cdr3_aa: CASSENRYGANVLTF
v_call: TRBV5-6; clone_size: -; j_call: TRBJ2-3; d_call: TRBD2; cdr3_nt: TGTGCCAGCAGCTTACCCCGGACTAGCGGGAGGGAGGGCAGTCTGACAGATACGCAGTATTTT; cdr3_aa: CASSLPRTSGREGSLTDTQYF
v_call: TRBV7-2; clone_size: few; j_call: TRBJ2-2; d_call: -; cdr3_nt: TGTGCCAGCAGCTCCGTGGGCAGGGGATTCGCCGGGGAGCTGTTTTTT; cdr3_aa: CASSSVGRGFAGELFF
v_call: TRBV7-9; clone_size: -; j_call: TRBJ1-2; d_call: -; cdr3_nt: TGTGCCAGCAGCCCCAAGGACAAGGCCCTTTATGGCTACACCTTC; cdr3_aa: CASSPKDKALYGYTF
v_call: TRBV7-2; clone_size: many; j_call: TRBJ2-3; d_call: -; cdr3_nt: TGTGCCAGCAGTTTTGACAGATTCACAGATACGCAGTATTTT; cdr3_aa: CASSFDRFTDTQYF
v_call: TRBV7-2; clone_size: -; j_call: TRBJ1-1; d_call: -; cdr3_nt: TGTGCCAGCAGCTTAGTAGGCGTCGGATGGAACACTGAAGCTTTCTTT; cdr3_aa: CASSLVGVGWNTEAFF
v_call: TRBV3-1; clone_size: -; j_call: TRBJ2-7; d_call: -; cdr3_nt: TGTGCCAGCAGCCGGCTAGGGCGCTACGAGCAGTACTTC; cdr3_aa: CASSRLGRYEQYF
v_call: TRBV11-2; clone_size: -; j_call: TRBJ2-7; d_call: -; cdr3_nt: TGTGCCAGCAGCTTGCAAGGACTGGGGACTTACGAGCAGTACTTC; cdr3_aa: CASSLQGLGTYEQYF